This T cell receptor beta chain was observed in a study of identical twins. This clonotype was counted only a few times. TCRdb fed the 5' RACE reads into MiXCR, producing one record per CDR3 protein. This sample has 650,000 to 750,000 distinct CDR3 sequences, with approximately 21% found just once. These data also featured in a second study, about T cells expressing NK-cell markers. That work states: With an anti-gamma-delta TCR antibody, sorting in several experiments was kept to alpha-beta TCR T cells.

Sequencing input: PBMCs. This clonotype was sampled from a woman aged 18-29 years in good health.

The CDR3 loop reads CAISIAGDRNEQFF. CDR3 bases: TGTGCCATCAGTATAGCGGGAGATCGGAATGAGCAGTTCTTC. The chain employs TRBV10-3 and TRBJ2-1; the match to TRBD2 covers 9 bases. The germline gives CDR1 ENHRY, CDR2 SYGVKD. The CDR3 is made up of 14 amino acids. Trimming took 5 bases from V and 7 from J; bases not matched to a gene: 6.